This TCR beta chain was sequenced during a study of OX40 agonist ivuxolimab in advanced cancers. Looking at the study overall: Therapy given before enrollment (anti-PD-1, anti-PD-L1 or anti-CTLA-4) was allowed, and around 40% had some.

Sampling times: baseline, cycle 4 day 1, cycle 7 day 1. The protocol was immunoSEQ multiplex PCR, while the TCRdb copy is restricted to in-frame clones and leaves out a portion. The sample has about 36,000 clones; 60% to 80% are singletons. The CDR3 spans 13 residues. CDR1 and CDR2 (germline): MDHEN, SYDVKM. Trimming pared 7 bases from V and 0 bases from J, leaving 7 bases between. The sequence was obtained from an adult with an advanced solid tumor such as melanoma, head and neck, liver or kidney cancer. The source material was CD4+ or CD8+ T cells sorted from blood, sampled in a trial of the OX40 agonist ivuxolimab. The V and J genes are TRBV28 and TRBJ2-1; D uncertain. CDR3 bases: TGTGCCAGCACAGGAAACTCCTACAATGAGCAGTTCTTC. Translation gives CASTGNSYNEQFF.